What follows describes a single TCR beta chain. Its antigen is unknown. The data were produced by immunoSEQ multiplex PCR, yet TCRdb's version contains in-frame clones alone and is incomplete. This sample has just over 350,000 clones; around 90% occur once, and the top ten carry roughly 3.9%. This record belongs to a study of Ad26.COV2.S vaccination and SARS-CoV-2 variants. The CDR3 runs 16 residues. V shed 3 bases and J 7 bases; nucleotides not matched to a gene: 10. CDR1 is SGHDT, CDR2 YYEEEE, per germline. Study conclusions and caveats: Vaccine and placebo recipients had comparable breadth of non-spike TCRs. Placebo recipients trailed vaccine recipients in spike-specific TCR breadth.

The source was peripheral blood, collected after recovery from COVID-19. This sequence joins TRBV5-6 and TRBJ2-4; 10 bases align to TRBD1. The sequence came from a human donor who had recovered from COVID-19. The CDR3 reads CASSYRQGAGLNIQYF. The CDR3 DNA reads TGTGCCAGCAGCTATAGACAGGGGGCAGGTTTGAACATTCAGTACTTC. Full variable domain (rest looked up from reference TRBV5-6 and TRBJ2-4): DAGVTQSPTHLIKTRGQQVTLRCSPKSGHDTVSWYQQALGQGPQFIFQYYEEEERQRGNFPDRFSGHQFPNYSSELNVNALLLGDSALYLCASSYRQGAGLNIQYFGAGTRLSVL.